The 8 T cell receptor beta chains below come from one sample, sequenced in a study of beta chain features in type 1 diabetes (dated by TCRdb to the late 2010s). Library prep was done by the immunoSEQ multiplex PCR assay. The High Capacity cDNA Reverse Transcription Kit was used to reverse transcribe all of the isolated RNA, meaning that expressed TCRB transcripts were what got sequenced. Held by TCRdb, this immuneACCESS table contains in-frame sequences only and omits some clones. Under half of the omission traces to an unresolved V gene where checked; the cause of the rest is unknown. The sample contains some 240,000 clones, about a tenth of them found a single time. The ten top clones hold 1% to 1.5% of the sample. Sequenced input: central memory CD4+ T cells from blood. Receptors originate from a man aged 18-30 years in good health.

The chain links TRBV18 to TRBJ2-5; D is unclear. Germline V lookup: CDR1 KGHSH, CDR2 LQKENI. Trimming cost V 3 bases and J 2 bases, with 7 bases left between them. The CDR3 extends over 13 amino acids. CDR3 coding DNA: TGTGCCAGCTCACCCGGACCGCAAGAGACCCAGTACTTC. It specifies CASSPGPQETQYF.

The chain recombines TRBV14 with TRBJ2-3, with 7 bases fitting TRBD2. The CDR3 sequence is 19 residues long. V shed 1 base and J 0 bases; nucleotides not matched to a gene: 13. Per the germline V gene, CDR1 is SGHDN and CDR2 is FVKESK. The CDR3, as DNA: TGTGCCAGCAGCCAAGGCCTCCTGGCGGGAGCGGGAAGCACAGATACGCAGTATTTT. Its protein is CASSQGLLAGAGSTDTQYF.

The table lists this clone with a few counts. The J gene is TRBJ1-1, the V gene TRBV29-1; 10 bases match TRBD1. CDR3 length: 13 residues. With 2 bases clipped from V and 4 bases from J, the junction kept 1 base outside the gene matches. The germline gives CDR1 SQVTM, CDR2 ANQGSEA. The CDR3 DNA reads TGCAGCGTTGAACGGGACAGGGGCACTGAAGCTTTCTTT. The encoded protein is CSVERDRGTEAFF.

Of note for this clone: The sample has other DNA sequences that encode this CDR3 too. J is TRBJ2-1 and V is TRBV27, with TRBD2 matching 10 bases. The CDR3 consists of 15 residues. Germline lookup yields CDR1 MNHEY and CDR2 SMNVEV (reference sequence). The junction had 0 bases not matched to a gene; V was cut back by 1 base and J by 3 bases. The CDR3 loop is CASSLLAGGYNEQFF. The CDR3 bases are TGTGCCAGCAGTTTATTAGCGGGAGGCTACAATGAGCAGTTCTTC.

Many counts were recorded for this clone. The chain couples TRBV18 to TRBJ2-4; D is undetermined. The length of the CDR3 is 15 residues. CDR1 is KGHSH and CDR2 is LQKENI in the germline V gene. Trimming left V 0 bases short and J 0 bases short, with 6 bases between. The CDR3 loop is CASSPPGGAKNIQYF. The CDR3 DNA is TGTGCCAGCTCACCACCGGGCGGAGCCAAAAACATTCAGTACTTC.

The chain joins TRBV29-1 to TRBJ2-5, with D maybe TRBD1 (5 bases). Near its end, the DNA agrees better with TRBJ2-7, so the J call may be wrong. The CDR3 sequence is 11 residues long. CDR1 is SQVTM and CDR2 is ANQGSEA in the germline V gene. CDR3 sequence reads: CSATAIYEQYF. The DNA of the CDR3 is TGCAGCGCGACAGCCATCTACGAGCAGTACTTC.

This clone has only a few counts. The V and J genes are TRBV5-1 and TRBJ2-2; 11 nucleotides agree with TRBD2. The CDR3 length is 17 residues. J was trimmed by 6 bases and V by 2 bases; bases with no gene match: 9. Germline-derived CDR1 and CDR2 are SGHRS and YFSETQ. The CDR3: CASSFTTSGRIAGELFF. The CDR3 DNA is TGCGCCAGCAGCTTTACAACTAGCGGGAGAATCGCCGGGGAGCTGTTTTTT.

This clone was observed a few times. This CDR3 is CASSPGEVPEKLFF. CDR3 bases: TGTGCCAGCAGCCCGGGAGAAGTGCCTGAAAAACTGTTTTTT. The chain couples TRBV14 to TRBJ1-4; no firm D call. The germline gives CDR1 SGHDN, CDR2 FVKESK. Trimming took off 4 bases at V and 7 bases at J, with 13 bases between the two ends. CDR3 length: 14 residues.